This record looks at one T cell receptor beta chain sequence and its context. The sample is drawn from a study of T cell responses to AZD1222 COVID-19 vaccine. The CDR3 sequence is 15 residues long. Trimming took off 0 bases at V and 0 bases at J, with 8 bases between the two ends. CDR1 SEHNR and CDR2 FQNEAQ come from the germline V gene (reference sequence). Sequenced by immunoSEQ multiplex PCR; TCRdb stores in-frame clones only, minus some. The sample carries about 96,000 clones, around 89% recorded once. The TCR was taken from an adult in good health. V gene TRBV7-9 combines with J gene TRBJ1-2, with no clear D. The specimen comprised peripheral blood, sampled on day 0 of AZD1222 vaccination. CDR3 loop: CASSLAGGTNYGYTF. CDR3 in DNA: TGTGCCAGCAGCTTAGCAGGCGGGACTAACTATGGCTACACCTTC.